This T cell receptor beta chain was sequenced in a study of Graves' ophthalmopathy and Graves' hyperthyroidism. Study as a whole: Blood was drawn at initial diagnosis, before any treatment.

The V gene end was trimmed by 3 bases and the J gene end by 5 bases; junction bases not matched to a gene: 10. Germline assignment: CDR1 DFQATT and CDR2 SNEGSKA (reference sequence). This CDR3 is built from 15 residues. The sequenced template was RNA, covering the TCR beta CDR3 region. An initial RT-PCR round employing HTBI primers preceded a second-round multiplex PCR. Via MiXCR, TCRdb re-called the multiplex PCR reads, giving one row per CDR3 protein. The table has under 250,000 distinct CDR3 sequences, about 22% seen once. There are many counts of this clonotype. V usage is TRBV20-1 and J usage is TRBJ2-5; 9 positions agree with TRBD1. The source material was peripheral blood. The receptor comes from a woman aged 45-60 years with Graves' ophthalmopathy. CDR3 protein: CSASPTGGIEETQYF. In DNA, the CDR3 is TGCAGTGCTAGCCCAACAGGGGGCATCGAGGAGACCCAGTACTTC.